These 21 T cell receptor beta chains were all obtained from the same sample, sequenced in a study of shared clonotypes between healthy human individuals. The protocol was immunoSEQ multiplex PCR, while the TCRdb copy is restricted to in-frame clones and leaves out a portion. The data contain more than 2,000,000 clones, around nine tenths of them singletons. Sequenced sample: naive CD4+ T cells sorted from blood. Subset indicated: CD45RA+ positively selected. The origin of the receptors is a man younger than 30 in good health.

The genes are TRBV10-3 and TRBJ2-7; D remains ambiguous. This CDR3 comprises 14 residues. V lost 6 bases and J lost 0, with 12 bases in between. The germline gives CDR1 ENHRY, CDR2 SYGVKD. Here the CDR3 DNA reads TGTGCCATCAGCCCTCGCCTCCTCTCCTACGAGCAGTACTTC. Its translation: CAISPRLLSYEQYF.

V gene TRBV10-2 combines with J gene TRBJ2-5; 8 positions match TRBD1. The CDR3 runs 15 residues. The ends lost 0 bases at V and 5 bases at J; junction bases unmatched: 5. Germline V gene sequence: CDR1 WSHSY, CDR2 SAAADI. CDR3 sequence reads: CASSESGTGIETQYF. The CDR3 DNA reads TGCGCCAGCAGTGAGTCTGGGACAGGAATCGAGACCCAGTACTTC.

The chain couples TRBV5-4 to TRBJ1-3; 11 bases are a match to TRBD1. J lost 4 bases, V lost 4 bases, and 7 bases had no gene match. CDR3 length equals 16 residues. CDR1 and CDR2 (germline): SGHNT, YYREEE (reference sequence). The CDR3 coding sequence is TGTGCCAGCAGCCCCGGACAGGGGGCGACGGGAAACACCATATATTTT. Residues: CASSPGQGATGNTIYF.

This rearrangement joins TRBV4-2 to TRBJ1-2, with D possibly matching TRBD1 (6 bases). Trimming took off 5 bases at V and 0 bases at J, with 13 bases between the two ends. Germline V gene data show CDR1 as LGHNA and CDR2 as YNFKEQ. CDR3 length: 15 amino acids. CDR3 DNA: TGTGCCAGCAGCTCCTCCGGACAGACTAACTATGGCTACACCTTC. It is translated as CASSSSGQTNYGYTF.

The chain joins TRBV2 to TRBJ2-7, with TRBD2 matching over 8 bases. Germline CDR1 reads SNHLY; CDR2 reads FYNNEI. This CDR3 is built from 11 residues. The ends lost 7 bases at V and 4 bases at J; junction bases unmatched: 0. CDR3 residues: CASIAGYEQYF. The CDR3, as DNA: TGTGCCAGCATAGCGGGGTACGAGCAGTACTTC.

The V and J genes are TRBV10-1 and TRBJ1-3, with 7 nucleotides matching TRBD1. There are 13 residues in the CDR3. V shed 9 bases and J 3 bases; nucleotides not matched to a gene: 5. Germline V gene lookup returns CDR1 WNHNN and CDR2 SYGVQD (reference sequence). The chain's CDR3 is CARAGTVGNTIYF. CDR3 coding DNA: TGCGCCAGGGCCGGGACAGTTGGAAACACCATATATTTT.

The J gene is TRBJ2-3, the V gene TRBV5-1; D possibly uses TRBD1 or TRBD2 (5 bases each). The CDR3 runs 15 residues. V lost 2 bases to trimming and J lost 6 bases, with 16 bases between them. CDR1 and CDR2 from the germline V gene are SGHRS and YFSETQ. CDR3 loop: CASSFGGTLMDTQYF. The CDR3 DNA is TGCGCCAGCAGCTTTGGGGGAACCCTTATGGATACGCAGTATTTT.

The chain has TRBV18 and TRBJ1-1; D unresolved. The CDR3 consists of 13 residues. CDR1 is KGHSH, CDR2 LQKENI, per germline. V was clipped by 3 bases and J by 4 bases, with 9 bases between them. CDR3 nucleotides: TGTGCCAGCTCACCCCCGAGAGGCACTGAAGCTTTCTTT. Translating it yields CASSPPRGTEAFF.

The chain is built from TRBV30 and TRBJ1-5; 8 bases are shared with TRBD1. The CDR3 spans 13 residues. V was pared by 4 bases and J by 4 bases, with 3 bases of the junction left unmatched. Germline values: CDR1 GTSNPN, CDR2 SVGIG (reference sequence). CDR3: CAWNRQGNQPQHF. DNA of the CDR3: TGTGCCTGGAACCGACAGGGGAATCAGCCCCAGCATTTT.

CDR3 DNA sequence: TGCGCCAGCAGCTTGACCGGGACCAGAAACGAGCAGTACTTC. This translates into CASSLTGTRNEQYF. The rearrangement joins TRBV5-1 to TRBJ2-7; D tentatively fits TRBD1 or TRBD2 (5 bases each). The V gene's germline CDR1 is SGHRS and CDR2 YFSETQ. The CDR3 runs 14 residues. V lost 1 base, J lost 5 bases, and 13 bases lay in between.

This chain joins TRBV6-6 and TRBJ2-7; TRBD1 agrees at 7 bases. Germline lookup yields CDR1 MNHNY and CDR2 SVGAGI (reference sequence). The V segment lost 0 bases and the J segment 3 bases; nucleotides outside the gene matches: 5. The CDR3 sequence is 15 residues long. The CDR3 bases are TGTGCCAGCAGTTACTCGAGGGGGCTGGGCTACGAGCAGTACTTC. Residues: CASSYSRGLGYEQYF.

This sequence joins TRBV5-1 and TRBJ2-7; D gene ambiguous. The germline CDR1 and CDR2 sequences are SGHRS and YFSETQ. The CDR3 length is 14 residues. The V gene lost 4 bases and the J gene lost 2 bases, with 13 bases spanning the gap. CDR3 sequence (DNA): TGCGCCAGCAGCCCGCCTCGGGCTGCCTACGAGCAGTACTTC. Translated: CASSPPRAAYEQYF.

The chain carries TRBV6-1 and TRBJ2-7, with 8 positions matching TRBD1. The V gene's germline CDR1 is MNHNS and CDR2 SASEGT. The V segment lost 6 bases and the J segment 2 bases; nucleotides outside the gene matches: 9. The CDR3 is made up of 15 amino acids. The CDR3 is CASRAGQGGTYEQYF. CDR3 bases: TGTGCCAGCAGAGCAGGACAGGGAGGAACCTACGAGCAGTACTTC.

The chain joins TRBV5-6 to TRBJ2-1; D uncertain. Germline lookup yields CDR1 SGHDT and CDR2 YYEEEE. This CDR3 has 17 amino acids. Trimming left V 4 bases short and J 4 bases short, with 21 bases between. The DNA of the CDR3 is TGTGCCAGCAGCGCCAACGAAAAGGGCGGTTGGTACAATGAGCAGTTCTTC. Its translation: CASSANEKGGWYNEQFF. The variable domain in full, completed from reference TRBV5-6 and TRBJ2-1, reads DAGVTQSPTHLIKTRGQQVTLRCSPKSGHDTVSWYQQALGQGPQFIFQYYEEEERQRGNFPDRFSGHQFPNYSSELNVNALLLGDSALYLCASSANEKGGWYNEQFFGPGTRLTVL.

This sequence joins TRBV12-2 and TRBJ2-7; the D call in the table, TRBD2, was not verified against the DNA. TRBV12-2 represents a pseudogene. CDR3 length equals 16 residues. The CDR3 spells CASRLSVVNWFYEQYF. CDR3 bases: TGTGCAAGTCGCTTAAGTGTCGTGAACTGGTTCTACGAGCAGTACTTC.

The V call is TRBV9, the J call TRBJ2-2, with a possible D match to TRBD2 (6 bases). The CDR3 is made up of 16 amino acids. Germline V gene lookup returns CDR1 SGDLS and CDR2 YYNGEE. V lost 4 bases, J lost 7 bases, and 20 bases lay in between. The CDR3 coding sequence is TGTGCCAGCAGCCCCCATACGGGGGAAGTTAACGGGGAGCTGTTTTTT. This encodes CASSPHTGEVNGELFF. Based on the CDR3 plus reference TRBV9 and TRBJ2-2, the full variable domain is DSGVTQTPKHLITATGQRVTLRCSPRSGDLSVYWYQQSLDQGLQFLIQYYNGEERAKGNILERFSAQQFPDLHSELNLSSLELGDSALYFCASSPHTGEVNGELFFGEGSRLTVL.

J is TRBJ1-4 and V is TRBV6-1; D may be TRBD1 (6 bases). The CDR3 extends over 14 amino acids. Germline CDR1 MNHNS, CDR2 SASEGT. Trimming removed 11 bases at V and 8 bases at J, with 21 bases between. DNA of the CDR3: TGTGCCCTTAGCAGGGGCGGCGGAGGCGAAAAACTGTTTTTT. Residues: CALSRGGGGEKLFF.

This clone appeared a few times. The chain carries TRBV6-1 and TRBJ1-1; no firm D call. V was clipped by 6 bases and J by 8 bases, with 16 bases between them. Germline V CDR1 and CDR2: MNHNS, SASEGT. The length of the CDR3 is 13 residues. The CDR3 here is CASSRTRVGEAFF. The CDR3 nucleotides are TGTGCCAGCAGCCGAACGCGTGTGGGGGAAGCTTTCTTT.

For the CDR3, the DNA is TGTGCCAGCAGCTTAGTGGGACTAGCGGGATCCGGGGAGCTGTTTTTT. Encoded protein: CASSLVGLAGSGELFF. The J gene is TRBJ2-2, the V gene TRBV7-2; 13 nucleotides agree with TRBD2. CDR1 and CDR2 from the germline V gene are SGHTA and FQGNSA. The CDR3 has 16 residues. V trimming: 1 base; J trimming: 6 bases; junction bases outside the gene matches: 2.

With regard to this clone: Other nucleotide sequences from this sample produce the same CDR3. CDR3 region: CASSLEGNSPLHF. In DNA, the CDR3 is TGCGCCAGCAGCTTGGAGGGGAATTCACCCCTCCACTTT. The J gene is TRBJ1-6, the V gene TRBV5-1, with D tentatively TRBD1 (5 bases). From germline, CDR1 is SGHRS and CDR2 YFSETQ. V was cut by 0 bases and J by 7 bases, with 5 bases left in between. The CDR3 is 13 amino acids.

The chain uses TRBV6-5 and TRBJ2-5; 10 positions match TRBD1. The CDR3 has 15 amino acids. The germline CDR1 and CDR2 sequences are MNHEY and SVGAGI. With V trimmed by 5 bases and J by 5 bases, 8 bases remained unmatched. CDR3 nucleotides: TGTGCCAGCAGTAATCTGGCGGACAGGGGGGAGACCCAGTACTTC. Translation gives CASSNLADRGETQYF.